This T cell receptor beta chain comes out of a study of PD-1 blockade in classical Hodgkin lymphoma. This sample's time point: cycle 4 day 1 (C4D1), after more than 5 weeks of nivolumab. With no exception, relapse followed autologous stem cell transplantation in all patients, and brentuximab vedotin exposure varied. Of note for this clone: No antigen is known for it.

From germline, CDR1 is SGHRS and CDR2 YFSETQ. V was shortened by 0 bases and J by 6 bases, with 13 bases between the two germline ends. The CDR3 extends over 15 amino acids. Clones were sequenced by immunoSEQ multiplex PCR, and TCRdb holds only the in-frame ones, with some missing. The table records tens of thousands of clones, around 86% of them present only once. General study points: Exclusion was applied to patients who started nivolumab under 1 year after ASCT. Newly diagnosed patients reportedly trailed healthy donors in baseline TCR diversity.

The TCR comes from a human donor with classical Hodgkin lymphoma. The gene calls are TRBV5-1 and TRBJ2-4, with a weak D call TRBD2 (6 bases). The material was peripheral blood mononuclear cells (PBMCs), obtained before the fourth cycle of nivolumab. CDR3 DNA sequence: TGCGCCAGCAGCTTGGATCTCCCCGGGGGAAACATTCAGTACTTC. This gives the protein CASSLDLPGGNIQYF. Variable domain in full (rest from reference TRBV5-1 and TRBJ2-4): KAGVTQTPRYLIKTRGQQVTLSCSPISGHRSVSWYQQTPGQGLQFLFEYFSETQRNKGNFPGRFSGRQFSNSRSEMNVSTLELGDSALYLCASSLDLPGGNIQYFGAGTRLSVL.